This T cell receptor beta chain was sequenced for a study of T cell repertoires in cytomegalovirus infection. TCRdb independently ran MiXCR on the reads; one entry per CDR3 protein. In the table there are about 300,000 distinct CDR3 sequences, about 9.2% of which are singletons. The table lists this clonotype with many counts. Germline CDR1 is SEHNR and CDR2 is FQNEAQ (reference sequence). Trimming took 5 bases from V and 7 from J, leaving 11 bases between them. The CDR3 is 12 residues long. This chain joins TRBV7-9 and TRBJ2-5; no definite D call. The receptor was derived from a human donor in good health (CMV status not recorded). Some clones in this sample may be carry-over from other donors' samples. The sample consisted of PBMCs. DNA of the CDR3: TGTGCCAGCAGCCCATACGGAAGGACCCAGTACTTC. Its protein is CASSPYGRTQYF.